This T cell receptor (beta chain) derives from a study of T-cell memory formation after mild COVID-19. TCRdb passed the 5' RACE reads through MiXCR, listing each CDR3 protein once. The table lists about 150,000 distinct CDR3 sequences, about 5.7% of them singletons. The specimen sequenced was PBMCs or a T cell subset sorted from them (not recorded which). This receptor was obtained from an adult woman who had mild COVID-19 (a few samples of this study predate the infection). Cell type and time point are not known.

The CDR3 region is CATTPGPGTEAFF. In DNA form, the CDR3 reads TGTGCCACCACCCCGGGCCCCGGGACTGAAGCTTTCTTT. The V and J genes are TRBV24-1 and TRBJ1-1, with unresolved D. There are 13 residues in the CDR3. Germline CDR1 is KGHDR and CDR2 is SFDVKD. Between the trimmed V and J ends, which lost 8 bases and 5 bases, there was a span of 14 bases.